This entry lists 5 T cell receptor beta chains sequenced from one sample in a study of blood T cell repertoires in COVID-19. The data were produced by immunoSEQ multiplex PCR, yet TCRdb's version contains in-frame clones alone and is incomplete. The sample carries 290,000 or so clones, 75% to 95% recorded once. The sample comprised PBMCs or T cells enriched from blood (not recorded which). The source is a woman aged 25 to 39 who had recovered from COVID-19.

The gene calls are TRBV21-1 and TRBJ2-7; the table's TRBD2 call for D was not verified on the DNA. TRBV21-1 is shown as a pseudogene. The CDR3 covers 12 residues. CDR3 sequence reads: CASSKGTYEQYF. CDR3 bases: TGTGCCAGCAGCAAAGGTACCTACGAGCAGTACTTC.

The genes are TRBV6-5 and TRBJ2-7, with TRBD2 matching over 13 bases. J was trimmed by 5 bases and V by 10 bases; bases with no gene match: 5. The CDR3 consists of 13 residues. From germline, CDR1 is MNHEY and CDR2 SVGAGI. CDR3 region: CATGLAGAHEQYF. The CDR3, as DNA: TGTGCCACCGGACTAGCGGGAGCACACGAGCAGTACTTC.

This rearrangement joins TRBV30 to TRBJ1-2; D uncertain. Germline CDR1 reads GTSNPN; CDR2 reads SVGIG (reference sequence). V was shortened by 6 bases and J by 7 bases, with 9 bases between the two germline ends. This CDR3 comprises 10 residues. The CDR3 DNA sequence: TGTGCCTGTGATCTCGGTGGCTACACCTTC. It yields the protein CACDLGGYTF.

In regard to this clone: The same CDR3 arises from other DNA sequences in this sample as well. The rearrangement links TRBV30 to TRBJ1-4; D might be TRBD1 (5 bases). Between the trimmed V and J ends, which lost 0 bases and 3 bases, there was a span of 8 bases. Germline V gene data show CDR1 as GTSNPN and CDR2 as SVGIG (reference sequence). CDR3 size: 14 residues. The CDR3 DNA is TGTGCCTGGAGTGTGGGGGGATCTAATGAAAAACTGTTTTTT. Translated: CAWSVGGSNEKLFF.

This chain uses TRBV11-1 with TRBJ2-7; 11 positions agree with TRBD1. V gave up 5 bases and J gave up 3 bases; unmatched junction bases: 9. Germline CDR1 reads SGHAT; CDR2 reads FQDESV (reference sequence). The length of the CDR3 is 16 residues. In DNA form, the CDR3 reads TGTGCCAGCAGCGTACTCTCCGGGACAGGGGGCTACGAGCAGTACTTC. Its protein product is CASSVLSGTGGYEQYF.